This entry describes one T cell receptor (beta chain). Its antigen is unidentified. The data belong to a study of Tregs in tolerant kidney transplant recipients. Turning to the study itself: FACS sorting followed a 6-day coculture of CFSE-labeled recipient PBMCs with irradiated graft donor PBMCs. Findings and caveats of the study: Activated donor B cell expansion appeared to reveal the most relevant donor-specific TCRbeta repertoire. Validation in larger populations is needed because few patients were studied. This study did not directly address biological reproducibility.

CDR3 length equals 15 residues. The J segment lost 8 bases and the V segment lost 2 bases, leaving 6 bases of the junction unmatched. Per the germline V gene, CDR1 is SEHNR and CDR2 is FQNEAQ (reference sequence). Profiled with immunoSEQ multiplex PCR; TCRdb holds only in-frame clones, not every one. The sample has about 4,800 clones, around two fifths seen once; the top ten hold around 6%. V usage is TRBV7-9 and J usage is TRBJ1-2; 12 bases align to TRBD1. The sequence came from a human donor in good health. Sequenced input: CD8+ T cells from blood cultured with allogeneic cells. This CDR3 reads CASSLSWDRGHGYTF. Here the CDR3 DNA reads TGTGCCAGCAGCTTATCGTGGGACAGGGGGCACGGCTACACCTTC.